This TCR beta chain was recorded in a study of blood T cells in healthy people across ages (dated by TCRdb to about 2015). Background on the whole study: In model experiments, roughly one uniquely barcoded TCR beta cDNA molecule per two T cells was captured by template switching. For two donors (one aged 18 to 29 and one aged 80 or older), the study analyzed two additional independent replicas of 1 million unique cDNA reads from the same blood draw. Donors were grouped into four age groups: young (average 16 years), middle-aged (approximately 41), aged (approximately 67) and long-lived (around 80). To avoid experimental bias, donors of different ages were randomly spread across the sequencing lanes. Age-related changes in TCR beta repertoire diversity were measured in the study by deep sequencing normalized with unique cDNA molecular identifiers.

This clonotype occurred many times. No cognate antigen has been identified for it. No clone much larger than this one lies a single base away; base qualities are absent. Trimming takes 0 bases off V and 6 bases off J; junction bases not matched to a gene: 5. The CDR3 covers 15 residues, taking in both the cysteine and the phenylalanine. Only CDR3 DNA remains: 45 bases, in frame from the first base. Looking up the germline V gene (reference sequence) yields CDR1 MNHNY and CDR2 SVGAGI. The method was 5' RACE. Data came from an Illumina HiSeq 2500. A second PCR of about 7 to 12 cycles was run with a J-beta primer mix and a sample-barcoded 5' primer. A template-switch 5' adaptor carrying 12 random nucleotides introduced a unique molecular identifier onto each TCR beta cDNA molecule. Each sample yielded at least 2.5 million CDR3-containing paired-end reads. All of the RNA was converted into first-strand cDNA using the Mint cDNA synthesis kit, with a TRBC-specific oligonucleotide serving as the primer. All cDNA was treated with uracil-DNA glycosylase and then went through a first 18-cycle PCR with the universal primers M1SS and BC2_uni_R. The authors' analysis ran thus. For normalization, 1 million high-quality reads, each with a distinct molecular identifier, were randomly selected from each sample. Instead of being binned into consensus sequences, reads that shared molecular identifiers were thrown out. CDR3 identification, clonotype clustering and error correction used MiTCR with a Q25 quality threshold and the strictest error-elimination algorithm. A nonparametric unseen species model using Euler transformation provided a lower-bound estimate of total TCR beta diversity. The raw public data were reprocessed by TCRdb itself: fastp quality trimming at Q25, MiXCR clonotype calling, in-frame beta chains only. Each record represents a unique CDR3 protein, reported with the most common genes and DNA among its rows. These V and J calls rely on TCRdb rather than the paper's analysis. The table for this sample lists just under 900,000 distinct CDR3 sequences; 25% to 30% of them were counted only once. The top ten constitute around a sixth of the sample.

Systemically healthy Caucasian individuals from Russia, 39 in total and aged about 6 to 90 years, were included as donors. Ten milliliters of peripheral blood were drawn from each donor into EDTA-treated Vacutainer tubes. Ficoll-Paque density-gradient centrifugation was used to isolate PBMCs, with at least 7 million per sample. Trizol reagent was used to extract total RNA from PBMCs, with at least 5.5 micrograms per sample. The percentages of naive CD45RAhigh/CD27high T cells were determined by flow cytometry on a PBMC aliquot from every donor. Overall results and qualifications from the work: Observed TCR beta diversity per million T cells fell roughly linearly with age, and a significant reduction was already apparent by age about 43. A strong correlation was found between observed TCR beta diversity and the percentage of naive T cells measured by flow cytometry. Because the CMV infection status of the donors was unknown, age-related changes in expanded clonotypes may potentially have been confounded. The long-lived group showed more naive CD4+ T cells, fewer expanded clones and increased TCR diversity than the aged group, suggesting age selection. Estimates of total diversity from one million sequenced T cells were regarded as lower bounds and underestimates. Because profiling used bulk unsorted PBMCs, naive and antigen-experienced compartments could not be compared conclusively.

The chain is encoded by TRBV6-6 joined to TRBJ1-2, and 9 junction bases match TRBD1. The source of this sequence is an elderly woman in good health. The specimen sequenced was blood. In nucleotide form, the sequence is TGTGCCAGCAGTTACTCGAAGGACAGGGGTGATGGCTACACCTTC. Translated, this is CASSYSKDRGDGYTF.